The next 22 T cell receptor beta chains were all read from a single sample in a study of blood T cells in healthy people across ages. Together with a sample-barcoded 5' primer, a J-beta primer mix was included in a second PCR lasting roughly 6 to 12 cycles. A single record per CDR3 protein comes from TCRdb applying MiXCR to the 5' RACE reads. The data contain roughly 1,800,000 distinct CDR3 sequences, about 50% of them singletons. Input material: blood. The receptors derive from a woman between 35 and 50 years old in good health.

The chain joins TRBV12-3 or TRBV12-4 to TRBJ1-2; D ambiguous. The length of the CDR3 is 13 residues. Between the trimmed V and J ends, which lost 5 bases and 7 bases, there was a span of 14 bases. The CDR3 nucleotides read TGTGCCAGCAGTCTGCGAGAGAGGCCTGGCTACACCTTC. As protein: CASSLRERPGYTF.

J is TRBJ2-5 and V is TRBV9, with unresolved D. This CDR3 region has 17 residues. Germline CDR1 SGDLS, CDR2 YYNGEE. V shed 0 bases and J shed 0 bases, with 15 bases lying between them. The CDR3 nucleotides are TGTGCCAGCAGCGTAGCTACGTCGGGCGGAAACCAAGAGACCCAGTACTTC. Its translation is CASSVATSGGNQETQYF.

About this clonotype: Since a much larger clone is just one base distant, this may be a read error. V usage is TRBV7-2 and J usage is TRBJ2-5, with 7 bases aligning to TRBD1. The CDR3 runs to 14 residues. CDR1 SGHTA and CDR2 FQGNSA come from the germline V gene. CDR3 DNA: TGTGCCAACAGCTTAAGGACAGGACAAGAGACCCAGTACTTC. This translates into CANSLRTGQETQYF. Looking up the rest from reference TRBV7-2 and TRBJ2-5 gives the full variable domain: GAGVSQSPSNKVTEKGKDVELRCDPISGHTALYWYRQSLGQGLEFLIYFQGNSAPDKSGLPSDRFSAERTGGSVSTLTIQRTQQEDSAVYLCANSLRTGQETQYFGPGTRLLVL.

This clonotype showed up just once. The chain uses TRBV27 and TRBJ2-7, with D possibly matching TRBD2 (6 bases). The better agreement between TRBJ2-5 and the DNA end casts doubt on the J call. CDR1 and CDR2 from the germline V gene are MNHEY and SMNVEV (reference sequence). The CDR3 is 14 residues long. The CDR3 DNA sequence: TGTGCCAGCAACCAAAAGGGAGCGGGAGAGACCCAGTACTTC. Translating it yields CASNQKGAGETQYF.

The chain has TRBV7-9 and TRBJ1-2, with D perhaps TRBD1 (5 bases). Trimming pared 0 bases from V and 1 base from J, leaving 6 bases between. CDR1 is SEHNR and CDR2 is FQNEAQ in the germline V gene (reference sequence). There are 14 residues in the CDR3. The CDR3 here is CASSLAGLNYGYTF. The DNA for the CDR3 is TGTGCCAGCAGCTTAGCGGGACTTAACTATGGCTACACCTTC.

This chain joins TRBV7-8 and TRBJ1-5, with D maybe TRBD1 (6 bases). Germline V gene data show CDR1 as SGHVS and CDR2 as FQNEAQ. The CDR3 totals 17 residues. The V end was cut by 5 bases, the J end by 0 bases, with 17 bases between. CDR3 region: CASSQGGTAYSNQPQHF. The CDR3 nucleotides read TGTGCCAGCAGCCAAGGGGGGACGGCTTATAGCAATCAGCCCCAGCATTTT.

This rearrangement joins TRBV2 to TRBJ2-1; 13 bases agree with TRBD2. The CDR3 has 17 residues. With 6 bases clipped from V and 8 bases from J, the junction kept 13 bases outside the gene matches. Germline CDR1 reads SNHLY; CDR2 reads FYNNEI. CDR3 nucleotide sequence: TGTGCCAGCAGAACTCCCGGTACTAGCGGGGGGGCAGATGAGCAGTTCTTC. Translated, it gives CASRTPGTSGGADEQFF.

This clonotype was picked up a small number of times. This chain joins TRBV6-2 or TRBV6-3 and TRBJ2-5; 9 positions agree with TRBD1. The CDR3 runs to 18 residues. The germline CDR1 and CDR2 sequences are MNHEY and SVGEGT. With V trimmed by 5 bases and J by 3 bases, 16 bases remained unmatched. The CDR3 nucleotides are TGTGCCAGCAGTAACCCGCATCACAGGGGGCTAAGGAAAGAGACCCAGTACTTC. This codes for CASSNPHHRGLRKETQYF.

V and J are TRBV9 and TRBJ2-5; TRBD2 might be the D (5 bases). The V end was cut by 0 bases, the J end by 2 bases, with 11 bases between. The CDR3 runs 15 residues. Germline lookup yields CDR1 SGDLS and CDR2 YYNGEE. The CDR3 DNA follows: TGTGCCAGCAGCGTAGGAGACGGGATACAAGAGACCCAGTACTTC. Its translation: CASSVGDGIQETQYF. The variable domain in full, with the rest retrieved from reference TRBV9 and TRBJ2-5, is DSGVTQTPKHLITATGQRVTLRCSPRSGDLSVYWYQQSLDQGLQFLIQYYNGEERAKGNILERFSAQQFPDLHSELNLSSLELGDSALYFCASSVGDGIQETQYFGPGTRLLVL.

V gene TRBV20-1 combines with J gene TRBJ2-1; D gene uncertain. The germline V gene has CDR1 DFQATT and CDR2 SNEGSKA (reference sequence). V shed 1 base and J shed 7 bases, with 14 bases lying between them. This CDR3 has 14 amino acids. As DNA, the CDR3 is TGCAGTGCTAGAGGGGCCACGATTGGGAATGAGCAGTTCTTC. Its translation: CSARGATIGNEQFF.

The chain recombines TRBV10-3 with TRBJ1-2; maybe TRBD1 (6 bases). Germline lookup yields CDR1 ENHRY and CDR2 SYGVKD. The ends were cut back, 7 bases at V and 2 bases at J, with 14 bases in the middle. The CDR3 runs 14 residues. The CDR3 sequence: CAITGAGENYGYTF. For the CDR3, the DNA is TGTGCCATCACCGGAGCAGGGGAAAACTATGGCTACACCTTC.

The chain uses TRBV27 and TRBJ2-1; 10 nucleotides align to TRBD2. Germline values: CDR1 MNHEY, CDR2 SMNVEV (reference sequence). Losses at the gene ends were 5 bases for V and 4 bases for J; bases not matched to a gene: 5. The CDR3 runs to 15 residues. CDR3 coding DNA: TGTGCCAGCAGTAAGGCAGCGGGGGGGTACAATGAGCAGTTCTTC. It codes for CASSKAAGGYNEQFF.

This clonotype was seen a few times. The rearrangement uses TRBV10-3 and TRBJ1-6; tentatively, D is TRBD1 (6 bases). Trimming stripped 3 bases from V and 8 bases from J, with 14 bases between. Germline V gene lookup returns CDR1 ENHRY and CDR2 SYGVKD. The length of the CDR3 is 15 residues. The CDR3 reads CAISEEQGSYSPLHF. DNA for the CDR3: TGTGCCATCAGTGAAGAACAGGGCAGTTATTCACCCCTCCACTTT.

The CDR3 nucleotides are TGTGCCAGCAGCTTAGCGGGGGACGGCACCGGGGAGCTGTTTTTT. Translating it yields CASSLAGDGTGELFF. V gene TRBV7-9 combines with J gene TRBJ2-2, with D tentatively TRBD1 or TRBD2 (5 bases each). This CDR3 has 15 residues. V gave up 0 bases and J gave up 4 bases, with 9 bases separating them. The germline V gene has CDR1 SEHNR and CDR2 FQNEAQ (reference sequence).

The V call is TRBV7-9, the J call TRBJ1-1, with 9 nucleotides matching TRBD1. The CDR3 totals 14 residues. Trimming removed 6 bases from V and 0 bases from J; junction bases left unmatched: 2. CDR1 SEHNR and CDR2 FQNEAQ come from the germline V gene (reference sequence). The DNA for the CDR3 is TGTGCCAGCAGTGGACAGGGGATGAACACTGAAGCTTTCTTT. It is translated as CASSGQGMNTEAFF. Combining the CDR3 with reference TRBV7-9 and TRBJ1-1 gives the whole variable domain DTGVSQNPRHKITKRGQNVTFRCDPISEHNRLYWYRQTLGQGPEFLTYFQNEAQLEKSRLLSDRFSAERPKGSFSTLEIQRTEQGDSAMYLCASSGQGMNTEAFFGQGTRLTVV.

The chain joins TRBV29-1 to TRBJ1-1; TRBD1 might be the D (6 bases). V lost 7 bases and J 4 bases, leaving 19 bases between the germline ends. The CDR3 totals 14 residues. Germline assignment: CDR1 SQVTM and CDR2 ANQGSEA. The CDR3, as DNA: TGCAGCGCAAACGGGGGACACGGAGCCACTGAAGCTTTCTTT. Its protein is CSANGGHGATEAFF.

The chain links TRBV7-2 to TRBJ2-3; weak D call: TRBD1 (6 bases). The CDR3 runs 15 residues. Per the germline V gene, CDR1 is SGHTA and CDR2 is FQGNSA. Between the trimmed V and J ends, which lost 4 bases and 4 bases, there was a span of 15 bases. CDR3 in DNA: TGTGCCAGCAGCTCCCCGAACAGGGCCGCAGATACGCAGTATTTT. Residues: CASSSPNRAADTQYF.

The rearrangement joins TRBV6-5 to TRBJ1-2, with D possibly matching TRBD1 (6 bases). The germline gives CDR1 MNHEY, CDR2 SVGAGI. This CDR3 is 13 amino acids long. Trimming stripped 2 bases from V and 8 bases from J, with 12 bases between. The CDR3 protein is CASSYDRFEGYTF. CDR3 bases: TGTGCCAGCAGTTACGACAGGTTTGAAGGCTACACCTTC.

The chain has TRBV27 and TRBJ2-1; D not certain. Germline V gives CDR1 MNHEY, CDR2 SMNVEV (reference sequence). This CDR3 is 16 amino acids long. Trimming shortened V by 2 bases and J by 0 bases, and 11 bases separated the two germline ends. CDR3 nucleotide sequence: TGTGCCAGCAGTTTAAAAGTAAGAAGCTCCTACAATGAGCAGTTCTTC. Encoded protein: CASSLKVRSSYNEQFF.

The V call is TRBV5-6, the J call TRBJ2-7, with a weak D call TRBD2 (6 bases). The CDR3 has 15 amino acids. Germline CDR1 reads SGHDT; CDR2 reads YYEEEE. Trimming pared 2 bases from V and 3 bases from J, leaving 15 bases between. CDR3 sequence reads: CASSLRTAGSYEQYF. In nucleotides, the CDR3 is TGTGCCAGCAGCTTACGGACGGCGGGGAGCTACGAGCAGTACTTC.

This clonotype was counted only a few times. The V gene is TRBV2, the J gene TRBJ2-4; possibly TRBD1 for D (5 bases). Trimming shortened V by 7 bases and J by 0 bases, and 13 bases separated the two germline ends. The CDR3 is 15 residues long. The germline V gene has CDR1 SNHLY and CDR2 FYNNEI. CDR3 amino acids: CASIRQPLAKNIQYF. In DNA, the CDR3 is TGTGCCAGCATCAGACAGCCACTAGCCAAAAACATTCAGTACTTC.

The chain links TRBV27 to TRBJ2-5; TRBD1 matches 8 bases. The tail of the sequence fits TRBJ2-7 better, so the J call may be wrong. This CDR3 contains 15 residues. Germline V gene lookup returns CDR1 MNHEY and CDR2 SMNVEV (reference sequence). The CDR3 region has the DNA TGTGCCAGCACTAAACAGGGGGAAGTAGGTGACGAGCAGTACTTC. It translates to CASTKQGEVGDEQYF.